One and the same sample provided the 24 T cell receptor beta chains below, sequenced in a study of early T cells in non-severe SARS-CoV-2 infection. TCRdb reanalysed the 5' RACE reads using MiXCR and keeps one entry per CDR3 protein. The sample contains about 50,000 distinct CDR3 sequences, around 6.9% of which appear only once. The sample here was whole blood, taken at baseline. These receptors were obtained from an adult who was a healthcare worker with PCR-confirmed SARS-CoV-2 infection or an uninfected control (not recorded which).

V and J are TRBV19 and TRBJ2-5; the D gene is possibly TRBD2 (6 bases). The CDR3 is made up of 14 amino acids. The germline V and J ends were trimmed by 11 bases and 4 bases, with 20 bases remaining between them. CDR1 is LNHDA, CDR2 SQIVND, per germline (reference sequence). The CDR3 DNA sequence: TGTGCCGGAACAGGAAGGCGGGGCCCAGAGACCCAGTACTTC. This gives the protein CAGTGRRGPETQYF.

The table lists this clonotype with many counts. This chain joins TRBV20-1 and TRBJ1-5; D not certain. V lost 0 bases, J lost 0 bases, and 9 bases lay in between. The CDR3 contains 15 residues. Per the germline V gene, CDR1 is DFQATT and CDR2 is SNEGSKA (reference sequence). CDR3 nucleotide sequence: TGCAGTGCTAGAGATCAGGAAATTAGCAATCAGCCCCAGCATTTT. Translation: CSARDQEISNQPQHF.

The J gene is TRBJ1-1, the V gene TRBV7-2; D gene ambiguous. Germline CDR1 SGHTA, CDR2 FQGNSA. Trimming removed 4 bases from V and 0 bases from J, with 6 bases in between. The CDR3 consists of 13 residues. The CDR3 bases are TGTGCCAGCAGCTGGAACATGAACACTGAAGCTTTCTTT. It yields the protein CASSWNMNTEAFF.

This clonotype was detected a few times. The rearrangement joins TRBV20-1 to TRBJ2-3, with D tentatively TRBD2 (5 bases). The CDR3 contains 13 residues. V was clipped by 3 bases and J by 6 bases, with 13 bases between them. Germline CDR1 is DFQATT and CDR2 is SNEGSKA (reference sequence). The CDR3 loop is CSASQRRGDTQYF. The CDR3 DNA sequence: TGCAGTGCTAGCCAGCGCCGCGGGGATACGCAGTATTTT.

Many counts were recorded for this clonotype. V gene TRBV5-1 combines with J gene TRBJ2-3; D is undetermined. The CDR3 runs 15 residues. CDR1 is SGHRS, CDR2 YFSETQ, per germline. Trimming cost V 4 bases and J 4 bases, with 16 bases left between them. As DNA, the CDR3 is TGCGCCAGCAGCCTCTCCTCATTCCCCGCAGATACGCAGTATTTT. Translated: CASSLSSFPADTQYF.

Many counts were recorded for this clonotype. The chain carries TRBV24-1 and TRBJ2-3, with no clear D. V was pared by 3 bases and J by 0 bases, with 12 bases between. This CDR3 region has 16 residues. CDR1 and CDR2 from the germline V gene are KGHDR and SFDVKD. The CDR3 coding sequence is TGTGCCACCAGTGATGCCAGTAGTCCTAGCACAGATACGCAGTATTTT. It specifies CATSDASSPSTDTQYF.

This clonotype was seen a handful of times. The V call is TRBV7-6, the J call TRBJ2-7, with 7 bases fitting TRBD1. The trim removed 3 bases at V and 2 bases at J, leaving 7 bases unmatched. The CDR3 length is 15 residues. Germline assignment: CDR1 SGHVS and CDR2 FNYEAQ. The CDR3 spells CASSFGQAFAYEQYF. CDR3 in DNA: TGTGCCAGCAGCTTCGGACAGGCGTTCGCCTACGAGCAGTACTTC.

This clonotype was observed at least ten times. This chain connects TRBV5-6 to TRBJ1-1; D unresolved. Germline loops: CDR1 SGHDT, CDR2 YYEEEE. Trimming took 0 bases from V and 4 from J, leaving 10 bases between them. CDR3 length: 14 amino acids. The CDR3 spells CASSLARGFTEAFF. DNA for the CDR3: TGTGCCAGCAGCTTGGCCAGAGGGTTCACTGAAGCTTTCTTT. Complete variable domain (other parts from reference TRBV5-6 and TRBJ1-1): DAGVTQSPTHLIKTRGQQVTLRCSPKSGHDTVSWYQQALGQGPQFIFQYYEEEERQRGNFPDRFSGHQFPNYSSELNVNALLLGDSALYLCASSLARGFTEAFFGQGTRLTVV.

The chain is built from TRBV4-2 and TRBJ2-3, with TRBD2 matching over 10 bases. The germline gives CDR1 LGHNA, CDR2 YNFKEQ. The junction had 1 base not matched to a gene; V was cut back by 3 bases and J by 1 base. The CDR3 is made up of 15 amino acids. Here the CDR3 DNA reads TGTGCCAGCAGCCATACTAGCGGGGGCACAGATACGCAGTATTTT. Its protein product is CASSHTSGGTDTQYF.

This clonotype was recorded at least ten times. The V and J genes are TRBV12-3 or TRBV12-4 and TRBJ1-2, with a weak D call TRBD1 (5 bases). The CDR3 loop spans 14 amino acids. Trimming stripped 3 bases from V and 4 bases from J, with 12 bases between. The CDR3 nucleotides read TGTGCCAGCAGTTTGGGGGAAGGGCCCTATGGCTACACCTTC. Its protein is CASSLGEGPYGYTF.

This clonotype was seen a handful of times. The gene calls are TRBV7-2 and TRBJ2-4, with 9 bases identical to TRBD2. CDR3 length: 15 amino acids. V dropped 4 bases and J dropped 4; count of bases not matched to a gene: 5. Germline lookup yields CDR1 SGHTA and CDR2 FQGNSA. CDR3 amino acids: CASSSLAGKKNIQYF. Written as DNA, the CDR3 is TGTGCCAGCAGCTCCCTAGCGGGGAAAAAAAACATTCAGTACTTC.

This chain connects TRBV18 to TRBJ2-5; D call uncertain. The ends were cut back, 0 bases at V and 7 bases at J, with 12 bases in the middle. The CDR3 length is 14 residues. CDR1 is KGHSH, CDR2 LQKENI, per germline. The DNA for the CDR3 is TGTGCCAGCTCACCACCCAACCCCGCGACGACCCAGTACTTC. This translates into CASSPPNPATTQYF.

The chain has TRBV4-3 and TRBJ1-3; D is unresolved. Trimming left V 0 bases short and J 4 bases short, with 10 bases between. The CDR3 is made up of 15 amino acids. Per germline, CDR1 LGHNA and CDR2 YSLEER. The CDR3 coding sequence is TGCGCCAGCAGCCAAGAGCGGTCTACCGGAAACACCATATATTTT. It is translated as CASSQERSTGNTIYF.

At least ten counts were recorded for this clonotype. The chain uses TRBV20-1 and TRBJ2-7, with 7 bases that match TRBD1. J was trimmed by 3 bases and V by 3 bases; bases with no gene match: 8. The CDR3 has 14 amino acids. Germline CDR1 reads DFQATT; CDR2 reads SNEGSKA (reference sequence). The CDR3 DNA is TGCAGTGCTAGTCCGGGACAGAGTATCTACGAGCAGTACTTC. Residues: CSASPGQSIYEQYF.

This clonotype has ten or more counts. The gene calls are TRBV7-2 and TRBJ2-3; 7 nucleotides match TRBD1. CDR1 and CDR2 (germline): SGHTA, FQGNSA. With V trimmed by 7 bases and J by 1 base, 11 bases remained unmatched. The CDR3 extends over 16 amino acids. CDR3 coding DNA: TGTGCCAGCACCTCCCCGGCAGGGGGAGGCACAGATACGCAGTATTTT. Translation: CASTSPAGGGTDTQYF.

In this sample, this clonotype turned up many times. The gene calls are TRBV6-1 and TRBJ1-1; D unclear. CDR1 MNHNS and CDR2 SASEGT come from the germline V gene. Between the trimmed V and J ends, which lost 7 bases and 0 bases, there was a span of 30 bases. This CDR3 comprises 20 residues. The CDR3 sequence is CASTLPYPGSPSGMNTEAFF. CDR3 bases: TGTGCCAGCACTCTCCCCTACCCGGGATCCCCTTCGGGGATGAACACTGAAGCTTTCTTT.

This clonotype was seen repeatedly, ten times or more. V and J are TRBV20-1 and TRBJ1-2, with D perhaps TRBD1 (6 bases). V was pared by 4 bases and J by 10 bases, with 16 bases between. The CDR3 is 12 amino acids. Germline assignment: CDR1 DFQATT and CDR2 SNEGSKA (reference sequence). CDR3 in amino acids: CSAIWGREAYTF. Written as DNA, the CDR3 is TGCAGTGCTATATGGGGGCGCGAGGCCTACACCTTC.

This clonotype was found many times. This chain uses TRBV5-1 with TRBJ2-3; TRBD2 matches at 7 bases. V was pared by 4 bases and J by 10 bases, with 9 bases of the junction left unmatched. The CDR3 has 13 residues. Germline V gene data show CDR1 as SGHRS and CDR2 as YFSETQ. CDR3 region: CASSPSGTDPQYF. CDR3 nucleotide sequence: TGCGCCAGCAGCCCAAGCGGGACCGATCCGCAGTATTTT.

This clonotype was counted at least ten times. This chain joins TRBV7-6 and TRBJ2-7, with no clear D. Germline V gives CDR1 SGHVS, CDR2 FNYEAQ. The CDR3 runs to 17 residues. V was clipped by 5 bases and J by 5 bases, with 25 bases between them. Here the CDR3 reads CASSPHIPLGSLHEQYF. The CDR3 DNA sequence: TGTGCCAGCAGCCCCCACATCCCCCTGGGGTCTTTGCACGAGCAGTACTTC. The variable domain in full, with the rest retrieved from reference TRBV7-6 and TRBJ2-7, is GAGVSQSPRYKVTKRGQDVALRCDPISGHVSLYWYRQALGQGPEFLTYFNYEAQQDKSGLPNDRFSAERPEGSISTLTIQRTEQRDSAMYRCASSPHIPLGSLHEQYFGPGTRLTVT.

In its sample, this clonotype was seen many times. The V call is TRBV6-6, the J call TRBJ2-7; the match to TRBD1 covers 9 bases. Trimming cost V 8 bases and J 4 bases; bases outside gene matches: 9. This CDR3 comprises 14 residues. Per germline, CDR1 MNHNY and CDR2 SVGAGI (reference sequence). The CDR3 DNA sequence: TGTGCCAGCGGGGAGGGACAGGGACGGTACGAGCAGTACTTC. This gives the protein CASGEGQGRYEQYF.

In its sample, this clonotype was seen many times. The chain is built from TRBV7-6 and TRBJ1-4; possibly TRBD1 for D (5 bases). V lost 5 bases to trimming and J lost 8 bases, with 15 bases between them. Germline V CDR1 and CDR2: SGHVS, FNYEAQ. This CDR3 is built from 14 residues. Here the CDR3 reads CASSPRQGDEKLFF. CDR3 DNA sequence: TGTGCCAGCAGCCCTCGCCAGGGAGACGAAAAACTGTTTTTT.

This clonotype has a count of ten or more. The chain has TRBV27 and TRBJ2-1; weak D call: TRBD2 (7 bases). Germline CDR1 reads MNHEY; CDR2 reads SMNVEV (reference sequence). This CDR3 region has 15 residues. Trimming cost V 10 bases and J 4 bases, with 20 bases left between them. The CDR3 coding sequence is TGTGCCACCTCAAAGGGGGGGGCCTTTTACAATGAGCAGTTCTTC. Translated, it gives CATSKGGAFYNEQFF.

This clonotype was detected once. The rearrangement uses TRBV29-1 and TRBJ2-1; 10 bases fit TRBD2. The DNA end lines up better with TRBJ2-7; the J call may be wrong. The CDR3 is 15 residues long. Looked up from germline, CDR1 is SQVTM and CDR2 is ANQGSEA. The CDR3 sequence: CSVYGTSVWNNEQYF. As DNA, the CDR3 is TGCAGCGTATACGGGACTAGCGTTTGGAACAATGAGCAGTACTTC.

The chain has TRBV28 and TRBJ2-7; tentative D call: TRBD1 (5 bases). CDR3 size: 16 residues. Germline V gene data show CDR1 as MDHEN and CDR2 as SYDVKM. V lost 3 bases and J 2 bases, leaving 17 bases between the germline ends. In DNA, the CDR3 is TGTGCCAGCAGTTTCCGATACTTGGACAAAGCCTACGAGCAGTACTTC. Translating gives CASSFRYLDKAYEQYF.